This TCR beta chain was obtained from a study of blood T cell repertoires in COVID-19. Study-wide context: Samples of COVID-19 (acute and convalescent) were obtained from the United States, Italy and Spain. PBMCs, B-cell-depleted T cells, or T cells were the source of the cDNA or gDNA that made up the material.

J was trimmed by 0 bases and V by 1 base; bases with no gene match: 5. The CDR3 loop spans 17 amino acids. From germline, CDR1 is SGHNT and CDR2 YENEEA. This table comes from immunoSEQ multiplex PCR, and its TCRdb copy is limited to in-frame clones, with some not included. The table shows some 150,000 clones, with roughly 84% occurring only once. The chain uses TRBV11-3 and TRBJ2-1, with 8 bases aligning to TRBD2. The receptor was derived from an older woman with acute or convalescent COVID-19. Sequencing input: peripheral blood. CDR3 coding DNA: TGTGCCAGCAGCTTAGTTCTGCTAGCGGGCTCCTACAATGAGCAGTTCTTC. As protein: CASSLVLLAGSYNEQFF.